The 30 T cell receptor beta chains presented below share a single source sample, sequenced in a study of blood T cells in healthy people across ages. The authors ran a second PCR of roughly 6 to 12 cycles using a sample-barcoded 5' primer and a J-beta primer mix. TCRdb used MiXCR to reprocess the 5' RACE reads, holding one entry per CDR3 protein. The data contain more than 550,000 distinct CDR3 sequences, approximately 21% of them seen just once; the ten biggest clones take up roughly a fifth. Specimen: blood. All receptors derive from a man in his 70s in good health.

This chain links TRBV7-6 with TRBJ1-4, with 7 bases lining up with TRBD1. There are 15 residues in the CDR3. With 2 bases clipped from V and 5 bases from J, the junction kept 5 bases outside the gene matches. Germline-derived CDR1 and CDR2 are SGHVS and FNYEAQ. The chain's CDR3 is CASSLYTGENEKLFF. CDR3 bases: TGTGCCAGCAGCTTATATACAGGGGAGAATGAAAAACTGTTTTTT.

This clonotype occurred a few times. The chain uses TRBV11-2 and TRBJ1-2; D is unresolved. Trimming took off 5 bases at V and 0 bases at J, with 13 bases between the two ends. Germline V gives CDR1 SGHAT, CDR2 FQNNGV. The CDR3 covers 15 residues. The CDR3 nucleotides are TGTGCCAGCAGCCCAGATAGGGCGGCTAACTATGGCTACACCTTC. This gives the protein CASSPDRAANYGYTF.

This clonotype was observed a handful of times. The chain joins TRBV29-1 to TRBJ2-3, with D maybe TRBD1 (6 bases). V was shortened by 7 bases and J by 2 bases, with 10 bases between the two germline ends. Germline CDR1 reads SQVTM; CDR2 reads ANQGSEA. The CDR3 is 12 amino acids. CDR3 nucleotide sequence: TGCAGCGCCGGACAGACCACAGATACGCAGTATTTT. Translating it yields CSAGQTTDTQYF.

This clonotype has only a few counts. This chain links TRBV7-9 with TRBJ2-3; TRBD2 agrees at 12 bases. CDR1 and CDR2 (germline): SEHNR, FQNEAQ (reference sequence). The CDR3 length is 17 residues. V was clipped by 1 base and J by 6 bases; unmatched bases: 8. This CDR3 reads CASSLGLAGGPLDTQYF. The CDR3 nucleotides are TGTGCCAGCAGCTTAGGTCTAGCGGGGGGGCCATTGGATACGCAGTATTTT.

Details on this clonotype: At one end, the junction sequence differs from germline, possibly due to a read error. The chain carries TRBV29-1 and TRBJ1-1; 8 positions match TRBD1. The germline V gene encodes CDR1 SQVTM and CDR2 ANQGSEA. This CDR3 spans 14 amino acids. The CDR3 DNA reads TGCAGCGCTCAAGGACAGGGAGTGGGCACTGGAGCTTTCTTT. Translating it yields CSAQGQGVGTGAFF. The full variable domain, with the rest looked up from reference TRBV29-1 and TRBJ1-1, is SAVISQKPSRDICQRGTSLTIQCQVDSQVTMMFWYRQQPGQSLTLIATANQGSEATYESGFVIDKFPISRPNLTFSTLTVSNMSPEDSSIYLCSAQGQGVGTGAFFGQGTRLTVV.

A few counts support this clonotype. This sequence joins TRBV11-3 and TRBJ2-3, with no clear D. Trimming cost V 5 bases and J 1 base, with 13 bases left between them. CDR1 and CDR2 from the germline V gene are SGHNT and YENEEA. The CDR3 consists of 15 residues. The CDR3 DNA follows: TGTGCCAGCAGCCTTGGAGAGCTCGGCACAGATACGCAGTATTTT. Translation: CASSLGELGTDTQYF. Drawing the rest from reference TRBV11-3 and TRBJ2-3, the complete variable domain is EAGVVQSPRYKIIEKKQPVAFWCNPISGHNTLYWYLQNLGQGPELLIRYENEEAVDDSQLPKDRFSAERLKGVDSTLKIQPAELGDSAVYLCASSLGELGTDTQYFGPGTRLTVL.

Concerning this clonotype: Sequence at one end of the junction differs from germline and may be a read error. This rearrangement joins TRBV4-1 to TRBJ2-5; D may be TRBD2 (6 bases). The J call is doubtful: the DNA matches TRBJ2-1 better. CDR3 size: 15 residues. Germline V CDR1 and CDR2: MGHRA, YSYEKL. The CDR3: CANSQATNNRGEQFF. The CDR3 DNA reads TGCGCCAACAGCCAAGCGACGAATAACCGGGGGGAGCAGTTCTTC.

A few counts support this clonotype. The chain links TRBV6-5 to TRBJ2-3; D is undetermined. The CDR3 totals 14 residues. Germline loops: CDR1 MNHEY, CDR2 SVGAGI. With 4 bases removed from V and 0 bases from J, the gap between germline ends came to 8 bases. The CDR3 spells CASSLAQSTDTQYF. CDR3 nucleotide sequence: TGTGCCAGCAGTTTGGCCCAAAGCACAGATACGCAGTATTTT.

The CDR3 region is CASRTEGVGETQYF. DNA for the CDR3: TGTGCCAGCAGGACAGAAGGGGTGGGAGAGACCCAGTACTTC. The V call is TRBV12-3 or TRBV12-4, the J call TRBJ2-5, with a weak D call TRBD1 (5 bases). The CDR3 covers 14 residues. The ends were cut back, 6 bases at V and 4 bases at J, with 15 bases in the middle.

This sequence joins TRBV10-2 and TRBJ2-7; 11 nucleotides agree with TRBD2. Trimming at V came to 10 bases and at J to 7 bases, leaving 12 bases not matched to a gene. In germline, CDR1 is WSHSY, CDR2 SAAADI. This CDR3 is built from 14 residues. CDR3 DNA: TGCGCCACCAGCTCTAGCGGGGGGACAAGGGAGCAGTACTTC. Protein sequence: CATSSSGGTREQYF.

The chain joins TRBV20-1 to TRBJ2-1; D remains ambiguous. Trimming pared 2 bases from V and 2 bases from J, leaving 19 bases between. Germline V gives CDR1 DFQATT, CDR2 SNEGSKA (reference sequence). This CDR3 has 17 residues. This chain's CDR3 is CSARSAPQLRAYNEQFF. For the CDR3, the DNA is TGCAGTGCTAGATCAGCACCACAGCTTCGGGCCTACAATGAGCAGTTCTTC.

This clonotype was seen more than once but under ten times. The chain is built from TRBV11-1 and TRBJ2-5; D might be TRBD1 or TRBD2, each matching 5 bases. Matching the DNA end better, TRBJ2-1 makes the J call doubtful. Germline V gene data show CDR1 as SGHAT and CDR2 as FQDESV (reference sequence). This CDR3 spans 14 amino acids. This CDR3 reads CASSPGLDANEQFF. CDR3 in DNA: TGTGCCAGCAGCCCGGGGCTAGACGCCAATGAGCAGTTCTTC.

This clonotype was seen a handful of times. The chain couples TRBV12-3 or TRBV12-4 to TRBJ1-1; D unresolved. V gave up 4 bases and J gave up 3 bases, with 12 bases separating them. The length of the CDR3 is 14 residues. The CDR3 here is CASSYFSGDTEAFF. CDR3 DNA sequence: TGTGCCAGCAGTTATTTTTCTGGGGACACTGAAGCTTTCTTT.

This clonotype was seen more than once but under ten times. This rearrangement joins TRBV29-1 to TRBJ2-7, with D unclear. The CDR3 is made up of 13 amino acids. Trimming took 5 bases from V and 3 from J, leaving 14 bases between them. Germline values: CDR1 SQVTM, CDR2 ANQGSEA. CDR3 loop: CSVSLRWSYEQYF. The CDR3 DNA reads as TGCAGCGTTAGCCTTAGGTGGAGCTACGAGCAGTACTTC.

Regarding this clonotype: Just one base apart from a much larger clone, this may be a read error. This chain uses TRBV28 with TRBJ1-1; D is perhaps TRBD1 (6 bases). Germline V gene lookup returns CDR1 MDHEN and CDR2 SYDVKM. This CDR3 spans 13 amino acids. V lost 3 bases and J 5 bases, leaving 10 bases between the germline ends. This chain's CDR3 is CASSLGHTTEAFF. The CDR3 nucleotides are TGTGCCAGCAGTTTGGGACACACAACTGAAGCTTTCTTT.

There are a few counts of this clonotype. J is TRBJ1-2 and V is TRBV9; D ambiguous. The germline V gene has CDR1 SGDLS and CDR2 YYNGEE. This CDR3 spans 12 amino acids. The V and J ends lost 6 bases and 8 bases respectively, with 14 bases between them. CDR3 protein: CASTDGFRGYTF. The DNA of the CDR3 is TGTGCCAGCACGGACGGATTCCGGGGCTACACCTTC.

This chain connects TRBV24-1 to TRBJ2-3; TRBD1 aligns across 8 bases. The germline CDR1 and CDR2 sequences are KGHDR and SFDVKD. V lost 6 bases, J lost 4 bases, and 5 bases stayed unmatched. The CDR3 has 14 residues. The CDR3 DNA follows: TGTGCCACCAGTAGGACAGGGAGTCCAGATACGCAGTATTTT. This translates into CATSRTGSPDTQYF.

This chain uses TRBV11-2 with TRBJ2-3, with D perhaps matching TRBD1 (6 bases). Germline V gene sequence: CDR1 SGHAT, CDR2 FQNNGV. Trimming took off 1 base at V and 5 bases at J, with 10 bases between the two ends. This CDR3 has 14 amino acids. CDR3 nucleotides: TGTGCCAGCAGCTTAGGGGGGCGGAGAGATACGCAGTATTTT. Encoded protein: CASSLGGRRDTQYF.

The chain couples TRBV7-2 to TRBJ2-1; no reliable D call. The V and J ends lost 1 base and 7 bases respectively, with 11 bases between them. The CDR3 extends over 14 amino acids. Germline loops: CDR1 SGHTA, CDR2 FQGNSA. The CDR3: CASSLGISLNEQFF. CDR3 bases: TGTGCCAGCAGCTTAGGTATTAGTCTGAATGAGCAGTTCTTC.

CDR3 nucleotides: TGTGCCAGCAGCCCAGGGGGTAGGGCCCAGCATTTT. Translating gives CASSPGGRAQHF. V is TRBV6-2 or TRBV6-3 and J is TRBJ1-5, with 7 bases fitting TRBD1. This CDR3 is 12 amino acids long. J lost 11 bases, V lost 6 bases, and 7 bases had no gene match. Germline assignment: CDR1 MNHEY and CDR2 SVGEGT.

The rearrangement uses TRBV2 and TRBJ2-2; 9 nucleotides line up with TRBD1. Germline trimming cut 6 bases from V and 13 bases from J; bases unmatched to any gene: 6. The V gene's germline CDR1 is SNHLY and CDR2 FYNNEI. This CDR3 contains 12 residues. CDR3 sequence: CASRSDRGLLFF. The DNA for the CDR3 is TGTGCCAGCAGATCCGACAGGGGGTTGCTGTTTTTT.

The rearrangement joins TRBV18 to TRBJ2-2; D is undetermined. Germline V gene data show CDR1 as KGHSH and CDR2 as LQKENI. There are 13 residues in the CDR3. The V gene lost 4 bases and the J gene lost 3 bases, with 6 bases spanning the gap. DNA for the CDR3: TGTGCCAGCTCACAGGCTTACACCGGGGAGCTGTTTTTT. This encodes CASSQAYTGELFF.

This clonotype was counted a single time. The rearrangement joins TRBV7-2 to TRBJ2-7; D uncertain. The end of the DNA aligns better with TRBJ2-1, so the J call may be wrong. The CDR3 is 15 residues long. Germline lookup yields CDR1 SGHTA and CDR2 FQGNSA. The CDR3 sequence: CASSLVITEYNEQFF. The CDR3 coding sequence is TGTGCCAGCAGCTTAGTAATCACCGAATACAATGAGCAGTTCTTC.

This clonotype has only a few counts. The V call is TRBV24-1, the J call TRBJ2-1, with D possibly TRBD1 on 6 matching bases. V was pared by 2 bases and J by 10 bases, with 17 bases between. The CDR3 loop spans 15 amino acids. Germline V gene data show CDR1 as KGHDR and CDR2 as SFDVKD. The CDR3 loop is CATSDSTGIRKEQFF. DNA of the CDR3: TGTGCCACCAGTGATTCGACAGGAATAAGGAAAGAGCAGTTCTTC.

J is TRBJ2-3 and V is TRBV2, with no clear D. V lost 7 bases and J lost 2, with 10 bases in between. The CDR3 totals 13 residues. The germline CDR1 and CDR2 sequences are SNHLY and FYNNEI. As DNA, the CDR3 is TGTGCCAGCAATGGTGGTTACACAGATACGCAGTATTTT. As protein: CASNGGYTDTQYF.

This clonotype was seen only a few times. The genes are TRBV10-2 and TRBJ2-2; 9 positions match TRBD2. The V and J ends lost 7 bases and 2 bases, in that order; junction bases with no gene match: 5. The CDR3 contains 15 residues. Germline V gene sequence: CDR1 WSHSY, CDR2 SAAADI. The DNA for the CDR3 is TGCGCCAGCAAAAGTAGCGGGGGTAACACCGGGGAGCTGTTTTTT. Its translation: CASKSSGGNTGELFF.

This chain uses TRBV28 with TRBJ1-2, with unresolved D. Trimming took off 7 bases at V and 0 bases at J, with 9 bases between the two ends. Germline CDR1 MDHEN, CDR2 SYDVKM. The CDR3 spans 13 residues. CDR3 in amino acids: CASTLTANYGYTF. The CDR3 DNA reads TGTGCCAGCACCCTCACAGCTAACTATGGCTACACCTTC.

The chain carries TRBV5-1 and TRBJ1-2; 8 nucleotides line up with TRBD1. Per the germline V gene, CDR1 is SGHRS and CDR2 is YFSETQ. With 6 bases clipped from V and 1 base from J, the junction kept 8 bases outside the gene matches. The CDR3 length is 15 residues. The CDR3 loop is CASTFGTGGNYGYTF. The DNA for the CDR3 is TGCGCCAGCACCTTCGGCACAGGGGGTAACTATGGCTACACCTTC.

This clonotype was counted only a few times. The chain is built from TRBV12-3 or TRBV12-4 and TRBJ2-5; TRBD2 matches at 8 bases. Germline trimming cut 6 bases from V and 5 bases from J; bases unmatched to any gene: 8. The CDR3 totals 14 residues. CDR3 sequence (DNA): TGTGCCAGCAGCCGGACTAGCTCTGGCGAGACCCAGTACTTC. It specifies CASSRTSSGETQYF.

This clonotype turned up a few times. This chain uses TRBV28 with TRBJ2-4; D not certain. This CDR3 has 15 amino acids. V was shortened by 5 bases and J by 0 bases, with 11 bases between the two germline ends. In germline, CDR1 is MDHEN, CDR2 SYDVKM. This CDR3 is CASSPPFIAKNIQYF. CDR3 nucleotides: TGTGCCAGCAGTCCACCATTTATAGCCAAAAACATTCAGTACTTC. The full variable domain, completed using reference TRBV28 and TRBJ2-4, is DVKVTQSSRYLVKRTGEKVFLECVQDMDHENMFWYRQDPGLGLRLIYFSYDVKMKEKGDIPEGYSVSREKKERFSLILESASTNQTSMYLCASSPPFIAKNIQYFGAGTRLSVL.